These 27 T cell receptor beta chains were all obtained from the same sample, sequenced in a study of cytomegalovirus exposure and HLA in healthy donors (dated by TCRdb to about 2017). The library was obtained by the immunoSEQ multiplex PCR assay. The multiplex PCR relied on a mix of 60 forward primers for TCR Vbeta segments and 13 reverse primers for TCR Jbeta segments. In its TCRdb copy, this immuneACCESS table keeps in-frame sequences only and misses some clones. Where compared with another copy, unresolved V genes explain less than half of these, and the others have no known cause. The sample records fewer than 200,000 clones, 70% to 85% of which are singletons. The leading ten clones occupy under 0.75% of the sample. Sequenced input: PBMCs. The receptors were gathered from a woman aged 40 to 50 in good health and CMV-seronegative.

J is TRBJ2-3 and V is TRBV4-3; D may be TRBD1 (6 bases). The CDR3 has 16 amino acids. Trimming took off 4 bases at V and 1 base at J, with 15 bases between the two ends. Germline V CDR1 and CDR2: LGHNA, YSLEER. As DNA, the CDR3 is TGCGCCAGCAGCCCCGTTGGGGGCAGCGGCACAGATACGCAGTATTTT. Its protein is CASSPVGGSGTDTQYF.

The chain recombines TRBV7-6 with TRBJ1-1; D remains ambiguous. V dropped 1 base and J dropped 4 bases, with 7 bases sitting between them. This CDR3 is 13 amino acids long. The germline CDR1 and CDR2 sequences are SGHVS and FNYEAQ. CDR3 nucleotide sequence: TGTGCCAGCAGCTTAGAGTCGAGCACTGAAGCTTTCTTT. Residues: CASSLESSTEAFF.

This clone occurred once. V gene TRBV29-1 combines with J gene TRBJ2-5, with TRBD2 matching over 8 bases. The better agreement between TRBJ2-7 and the DNA end casts doubt on the J call. The germline V gene has CDR1 SQVTM and CDR2 ANQGSEA. CDR3 size: 14 residues. CDR3 sequence: CSAAMAGGEYEQYF. In DNA form, the CDR3 reads TGCAGCGCCGCGATGGCGGGGGGCGAGTACGAGCAGTACTTC.

This chain joins TRBV7-9 and TRBJ1-1, with D uncertain. The CDR3 runs to 13 residues. Trimming stripped 8 bases from V and 0 bases from J, with 10 bases between. The V gene's germline CDR1 is SEHNR and CDR2 FQNEAQ (reference sequence). CDR3 sequence (DNA): TGTGCCAGCTCCCGAGAGTTGAACACTGAAGCTTTCTTT. It yields the protein CASSRELNTEAFF.

This chain joins TRBV30 and TRBJ1-2, with 9 bases lining up with TRBD1. Unmatched junction bases numbered 1, after V lost 1 base and J lost 4 bases. The CDR3 has 13 residues. Germline assignment: CDR1 GTSNPN and CDR2 SVGIG (reference sequence). DNA for the CDR3: TGTGCCTGGAGTGCGGGACAGGGCTATGGCTACACCTTC. Translating gives CAWSAGQGYGYTF.

This clone was recorded a few times. The V call is TRBV10-3, the J call TRBJ1-3; D is unresolved. V lost 9 bases and J lost 4, with 10 bases in between. The germline V gene has CDR1 ENHRY and CDR2 SYGVKD. This CDR3 is built from 12 residues. As DNA, the CDR3 is TGTGCCATTCCCGGCGGCGGAAACACCATATATTTT. Encoded protein: CAIPGGGNTIYF.

The chain recombines TRBV7-3 with TRBJ2-7; weak D call: TRBD1 (5 bases). The CDR3 runs 14 residues. Trimming took 2 bases from V and 6 from J, leaving 14 bases between them. In germline, CDR1 is SGHTA, CDR2 FQGTGA. CDR3 DNA sequence: TGTGCCAGCAGCTTAGGTCGTTGGGGCGGCGAGCAGTACTTC. It specifies CASSLGRWGGEQYF.

V and J are TRBV9 and TRBJ2-7, with D perhaps TRBD2 (5 bases). Germline V lookup: CDR1 SGDLS, CDR2 YYNGEE. This CDR3 is built from 13 residues. Trimming pared 0 bases from V and 7 bases from J, leaving 11 bases between. The CDR3 bases are TGTGCCAGCAGCGTAGGCTGGCGAGGGGAGCAGTACTTC. This encodes CASSVGWRGEQYF. The full variable domain, in which reference TRBV9 and TRBJ2-7 provide the parts outside the CDR3, is DSGVTQTPKHLITATGQRVTLRCSPRSGDLSVYWYQQSLDQGLQFLIQYYNGEERAKGNILERFSAQQFPDLHSELNLSSLELGDSALYFCASSVGWRGEQYFGPGTRLTVT.

This rearrangement joins TRBV27 to TRBJ2-7, with 10 bases aligning to TRBD2. The germline gives CDR1 MNHEY, CDR2 SMNVEV (reference sequence). V lost 1 base, J lost 5 bases, and 5 bases stayed unmatched. The length of the CDR3 is 15 residues. The CDR3: CASSLWLAGVDEQYF. CDR3 nucleotide sequence: TGTGCCAGCAGTTTATGGCTAGCGGGAGTCGACGAGCAGTACTTC.

This chain uses TRBV18 with TRBJ2-5; 9 nucleotides align to TRBD1. J was trimmed by 2 bases and V by 6 bases; bases with no gene match: 4. Germline V gene sequence: CDR1 KGHSH, CDR2 LQKENI. The CDR3 extends over 14 amino acids. In DNA form, the CDR3 reads TGTGCCAGCTCGTTGGACAGGGGACAAGAGACCCAGTACTTC. It translates to CASSLDRGQETQYF.

The chain uses TRBV29-1 and TRBJ1-2; the D gene is possibly TRBD1 (6 bases). CDR1 is SQVTM and CDR2 is ANQGSEA in the germline V gene. The V end was cut by 0 bases, the J end by 5 bases, with 19 bases between. This CDR3 has 16 residues. CDR3 loop: CSVEDRGRGSRYGYTF. In DNA form, the CDR3 reads TGCAGCGTTGAAGATAGGGGCAGGGGTTCGCGGTATGGCTACACCTTC.

This sequence joins TRBV4-1 and TRBJ2-3; 12 bases match TRBD1. The CDR3 sequence is 16 residues long. Looked up from germline, CDR1 is MGHRA and CDR2 is YSYEKL. The trim removed 2 bases at V and 4 bases at J, leaving 4 bases unmatched. In nucleotides, the CDR3 is TGCGCCAGCAGCCAACGAGGGACAGGGGGCCCAGATACGCAGTATTTT. Its translation: CASSQRGTGGPDTQYF.

V and J are TRBV7-9 and TRBJ2-7, with 12 bases aligning to TRBD2. The germline V gene has CDR1 SEHNR and CDR2 FQNEAQ (reference sequence). Losses at the gene ends were 3 bases for V and 4 bases for J; bases not matched to a gene: 7. This CDR3 spans 16 amino acids. CDR3 sequence reads: CASSFWTSGINYEQYF. Here the CDR3 DNA reads TGTGCCAGCAGCTTCTGGACTAGCGGGATTAATTACGAGCAGTACTTC.

This clone was counted a single time. The chain recombines TRBV6-6 with TRBJ2-3, with a possible D match to TRBD2 (7 bases). V was clipped by 8 bases and J by 3 bases, with 15 bases between them. The CDR3 covers 14 residues. Germline-derived CDR1 and CDR2 are MNHNY and SVGAGI (reference sequence). The CDR3 DNA is TGTGCCAGCGTAGGGGGGGCAGTTACAGATACGCAGTATTTT. Translation gives CASVGGAVTDTQYF.

The CDR3 nucleotides are TGTGCCAGCACTAGGGACAGGGGCGGGGGTGAAAAACTGTTTTTT. It yields the protein CASTRDRGGGEKLFF. The chain combines TRBV27 with TRBJ1-4; the match to TRBD1 covers 10 bases. In germline, CDR1 is MNHEY, CDR2 SMNVEV (reference sequence). Trimming at V came to 7 bases and at J to 7 bases, leaving 9 bases not matched to a gene. CDR3 length: 15 amino acids.

The chain employs TRBV7-2 and TRBJ2-1, with TRBD2 matching over 9 bases. CDR1 is SGHTA and CDR2 is FQGNSA in the germline V gene. With 5 bases clipped from V and 4 bases from J, the junction kept 6 bases outside the gene matches. This CDR3 region has 15 residues. The CDR3 DNA reads TGTGCCAGCAGCCCCGCGACTAGCGGATACAATGAGCAGTTCTTC. Protein sequence: CASSPATSGYNEQFF.

The V and J genes are TRBV5-4 and TRBJ1-1, with TRBD1 identical over 9 bases. Germline assignment: CDR1 SGHNT and CDR2 YYREEE (reference sequence). This CDR3 contains 15 residues. J was trimmed by 0 bases and V by 4 bases; bases with no gene match: 4. CDR3 residues: CASSGRQGVNTEAFF. The CDR3 DNA is TGTGCCAGCAGCGGAAGACAGGGGGTGAACACTGAAGCTTTCTTT.

V gene TRBV28 combines with J gene TRBJ1-1; D is ambiguous. Germline V gives CDR1 MDHEN, CDR2 SYDVKM. The length of the CDR3 is 12 residues. The germline V and J ends were trimmed by 0 bases and 11 bases, with 10 bases remaining between them. Here the CDR3 DNA reads TGTGCCAGCAGTTTATGGCAGGCGGGGGCTTTCTTT. Protein sequence: CASSLWQAGAFF.

V and J are TRBV29-1 and TRBJ2-1, with TRBD2 identical over 9 bases. The germline gives CDR1 SQVTM, CDR2 ANQGSEA. This CDR3 region has 15 residues. After removal of 1 base from V and 9 bases from J, the junction contained 10 bases not matched to a gene. The CDR3 loop reads CSVEVGLAGLGEQFF. In DNA, the CDR3 is TGCAGCGTTGAAGTTGGGCTAGCGGGGTTGGGTGAGCAGTTCTTC.

The chain carries TRBV5-1 and TRBJ2-3; D unclear. Looked up from germline, CDR1 is SGHRS and CDR2 is YFSETQ. V gave up 4 bases and J gave up 2 bases, with 23 bases separating them. CDR3 length: 18 amino acids. CDR3 sequence (DNA): TGCGCCAGCAGCACCATGGCCCGGGTCCGCGACCACACAGATACGCAGTATTTT. Amino acids: CASSTMARVRDHTDTQYF.

The chain employs TRBV7-9 and TRBJ2-7; 14 nucleotides line up with TRBD2. The CDR3 length is 19 residues. The V and J ends lost 0 bases and 5 bases, in that order; junction bases with no gene match: 12. Germline CDR1 SEHNR, CDR2 FQNEAQ (reference sequence). The CDR3 is CASSLAAGWGLAGVDEQYF. The CDR3 DNA reads as TGTGCCAGCAGCTTAGCAGCAGGATGGGGACTAGCGGGAGTCGACGAGCAGTACTTC.

This chain links TRBV25-1 with TRBJ2-6; D is possibly TRBD2 (5 bases). Trimming took 3 bases from V and 2 from J, leaving 8 bases between them. Germline V gene data show CDR1 as MGHDK and CDR2 as SYGVNS. This CDR3 region has 15 residues. Written as DNA, the CDR3 is TGTGCCAGCAGTGAGGTCGGGGCTGGGGCCAACGTCCTGACTTTC. It encodes CASSEVGAGANVLTF.

This sequence joins TRBV5-1 and TRBJ1-1; no clear D. Germline V CDR1 and CDR2: SGHRS, YFSETQ. Trimming cost V 0 bases and J 3 bases, with 15 bases left between them. This CDR3 comprises 16 residues. CDR3 in DNA: TGCGCCAGCAGCTTGGTAAGCCCGGGGAGTTACACTGAAGCTTTCTTT. Residues: CASSLVSPGSYTEAFF.

The V call is TRBV9, the J call TRBJ1-1, with D maybe TRBD1 (6 bases). Deletions cut 7 bases from V and 0 bases from J, with 25 bases between. Germline CDR1 and CDR2: SGDLS and YYNGEE. This CDR3 has 18 amino acids. CDR3 amino acids: CASARAGDRRDMNTEAFF. CDR3 nucleotide sequence: TGTGCCAGCGCCCGGGCAGGGGACCGTCGAGATATGAACACTGAAGCTTTCTTT.

As for this clone: Other nucleotide sequences in the sample specify the same CDR3. This chain joins TRBV2 and TRBJ2-1; D possibly corresponds to TRBD1 (6 bases). V gave up 6 bases and J gave up 6 bases, with 6 bases separating them. Per germline, CDR1 SNHLY and CDR2 FYNNEI. The CDR3 length is 11 residues. CDR3 amino acids: CASRGGNEQFF. DNA for the CDR3: TGTGCCAGCAGAGGGGGCAATGAGCAGTTCTTC.

The chain uses TRBV7-2 and TRBJ2-7, with D perhaps TRBD2 (6 bases). V lost 1 base and J lost 0, with 10 bases in between. The CDR3 runs to 15 residues. Germline V gives CDR1 SGHTA, CDR2 FQGNSA. The CDR3 region is CASSLVGTLSYEQYF. CDR3 bases: TGTGCCAGCAGCTTAGTTGGGACTCTCTCCTACGAGCAGTACTTC.

This clone was counted a few times. V usage is TRBV5-1 and J usage is TRBJ2-5, with 11 bases that match TRBD1. CDR1 and CDR2 (germline): SGHRS, YFSETQ. This CDR3 is built from 15 residues. Unmatched junction bases numbered 14, after V lost 5 bases and J lost 11 bases. In nucleotides, the CDR3 is TGCGCCAGCAGTCTCGACGGACAGGGGGCGCGGGAGCAGTACTTC. This codes for CASSLDGQGAREQYF.